This T cell receptor (beta chain) was obtained from a study of blood T cell repertoires in COVID-19. CDR3 size: 15 residues. Trimming removed 0 bases from V and 2 bases from J; junction bases left unmatched: 3. Germline values: CDR1 SGHKS, CDR2 YYEKEE (reference sequence). Libraries were prepared by immunoSEQ multiplex PCR; TCRdb keeps only in-frame clonotypes and omits some of them. The data show 150,000 to 200,000 clones, with more than 75% seen just once and 15% to 20% held by the top ten. Sequenced material: peripheral blood. V gene TRBV5-5 combines with J gene TRBJ2-7, with 9 nucleotides matching TRBD1. This TCR came from a person aged 65-85 years with COVID-19, enrolled during active disease. CDR3 nucleotide sequence: TGTGCCAGCAGCTTGGCTGGGACAGGGCCCTACGAGCAGTACTTC. Translated, it gives CASSLAGTGPYEQYF.